This TCR beta chain was captured by sequencing in a study of blood T cell repertoires in COVID-19. Overall study: The cDNA or gDNA used as material had been derived from T cells, B-cell-depleted T cells, or PBMCs.

Germline values: CDR1 MNHEY, CDR2 SVGAGI. The CDR3 length is 14 residues. V shed 7 bases and J shed 0 bases, with 12 bases lying between them. TCRdb's table, derived via immunoSEQ multiplex PCR, lists solely in-frame clones and lacks some. The data contain over 250,000 clones, roughly 80% of them seen just once; the ten biggest clones take up 4.5% to 6%. The rearrangement joins TRBV6-5 to TRBJ1-1; D ambiguous. The TCR originated in a man between 35 and 55 years old who had been exposed to COVID-19. The sequenced sample consisted of PBMCs or T cells enriched from blood (not recorded which). The chain's CDR3 is CASTREALNTEAFF. CDR3 DNA: TGTGCCAGCACAAGGGAGGCTTTGAACACTGAAGCTTTCTTT.